This entry features one T cell receptor beta chain sequence. Antigen specificity is unknown. This sample stems from a study of Ad26.COV2.S vaccination and SARS-CoV-2 variants. Study at large: Donor was assigned to the Ad26.COV2.S arm of trial COV1001.

Treatment: roughly 19 received Ad26.COV2.S at low or high dose, single or two shots; 5 received placebo; per-sample allocation not given. Specimens were obtained on day 63 following the first vaccine or placebo injection. General study findings and limits: Spike-specific TCR breadth ran higher among vaccine recipients than placebo recipients. Marked by substantial breadth, spike-specific CD8+ and CD4+ T cell responses were reportedly seen after vaccination. The study found similar non-spike TCR breadth in vaccine and placebo recipients.

Repertoires were generated with immunoSEQ multiplex PCR, while TCRdb's copy carries only in-frame clones and drops some. Counted here are hundreds of thousands of clones, 87% occurring once; the ten biggest clones make up around 3.6%. The CDR3 is 15 residues long. Germline values: CDR1 MGHRA, CDR2 YSYEKL. V lost 0 bases and J 3 bases, leaving 12 bases between the germline ends. The sequence came from a person between 18 and 60 years old who received the Ad26.COV2.S COVID-19 vaccine or a placebo. This sequence joins TRBV4-1 and TRBJ2-7; D is tentatively TRBD1 or TRBD2 (6 bases each). The sample here was peripheral blood, taken in a trial of Ad26.COV2.S vaccine versus placebo. For the CDR3, the DNA is TGCGCCAGCAGCCAAGACGGGGGCAGAGGCTACGAGCAGTACTTC. It specifies CASSQDGGRGYEQYF.